A single sample is the source of the 18 T cell receptor beta chains below, sequenced in a study of beta chain features in type 1 diabetes. For these TCRs, the target antigens are not known. Since all of the isolated RNA was reverse transcribed, expressed TCRB transcripts were what got sequenced. Repertoires were generated with immunoSEQ multiplex PCR, while TCRdb's copy carries only in-frame clones and drops some. The table records approximately 360,000 clones, roughly 12% of them present only once. Study-level points and caveats: Type 1 diabetes patients had TCRB CDR3s that were shorter (moderately but significantly so) in all four CD4+ subsets.

The sample taken for sequencing was naive CD4+ T cells from blood. These receptors came from a woman aged 18-29 years with type 1 diabetes.

This clone showed up just a few times. The chain carries TRBV19 and TRBJ1-4; D is perhaps TRBD1 (5 bases). The CDR3 runs to 14 residues. Germline loops: CDR1 LNHDA, CDR2 SQIVND (reference sequence). V was cut by 10 bases and J by 8 bases, with 20 bases left in between. The CDR3 spells CATSDSPLHEKLFF. The CDR3 bases are TGTGCCACATCCGACAGTCCCCTTCACGAAAAACTGTTTTTT.

This clone turned up a few times. This sample also contains other DNA sequences that code for the same CDR3. The rearrangement joins TRBV28 to TRBJ1-2; no clear D gene. Germline loops: CDR1 MDHEN, CDR2 SYDVKM. Trimming left V 8 bases short and J 5 bases short, with 6 bases between. The CDR3 totals 10 residues. CDR3 region: CASSGYGYTF. DNA for the CDR3: TGTGCCAGCTCGGGGTATGGCTACACCTTC.

This clone was seen more than once but under ten times. The rearrangement links TRBV7-2 to TRBJ2-1, with D maybe TRBD1 (6 bases). Germline CDR1 reads SGHTA; CDR2 reads FQGNSA. V lost 4 bases and J 0 bases, leaving 13 bases between the germline ends. This CDR3 has 16 amino acids. Here the CDR3 reads CASSSNTGSSYNEQFF. DNA of the CDR3: TGTGCCAGCAGCTCCAACACAGGGAGCTCCTACAATGAGCAGTTCTTC.

This clone has a handful of counts. This chain connects TRBV5-1 to TRBJ2-7, with D perhaps TRBD1 (6 bases). The CDR3 is 14 amino acids. Trimming cost V 3 bases and J 2 bases, with 12 bases left between them. Germline CDR1 SGHRS, CDR2 YFSETQ. The CDR3 reads CASSSTGAPYEQYF. CDR3 coding DNA: TGCGCCAGCAGCTCGACAGGTGCTCCCTACGAGCAGTACTTC.

CDR3 in DNA: TGTGCCAGCAGTTACGGTCTGTTAGCGGGGGCAGATACGCAGTATTTT. Translating gives CASSYGLLAGADTQYF. The rearrangement joins TRBV6-5 to TRBJ2-3, with 9 positions matching TRBD2. CDR1 is MNHEY, CDR2 SVGAGI, per germline. CDR3 length: 16 amino acids. Trimming cost V 2 bases and J 4 bases; bases outside gene matches: 7.

This clone was picked up a small number of times. The genes are TRBV28 and TRBJ2-7; 10 bases are a match to TRBD2. Germline-derived CDR1 and CDR2 are MDHEN and SYDVKM. This CDR3 comprises 14 residues. With 6 bases clipped from V and 4 bases from J, the junction kept 6 bases outside the gene matches. The CDR3 DNA sequence: TGTGCCAGCAGCCCTAGCGGGAGTCTGTACGAGCAGTACTTC. This codes for CASSPSGSLYEQYF.

V usage is TRBV5-8 and J usage is TRBJ1-6, with 11 bases fitting TRBD1. The CDR3 consists of 15 residues. V lost 1 base and J lost 10; bases outside the gene matches: 4. Germline values: CDR1 SGHTS, CDR2 YDEGEE. CDR3 amino acids: CASSLWGQGGSPLHF. The CDR3 DNA reads as TGTGCCAGCAGCTTGTGGGGACAGGGGGGATCACCCCTCCACTTT.

The chain combines TRBV2 with TRBJ2-7; a possible D gene is TRBD1 (5 bases). With 11 bases removed from V and 5 bases from J, the gap between germline ends came to 16 bases. The length of the CDR3 is 12 residues. CDR1 is SNHLY, CDR2 FYNNEI, per germline. This CDR3 is CASRETVHEQYF. DNA for the CDR3: TGTGCCTCCCGTGAGACAGTGCACGAGCAGTACTTC.

This chain connects TRBV4-2 to TRBJ2-5; tentative D call: TRBD1 (6 bases). There are 16 residues in the CDR3. V was cut by 4 bases and J by 4 bases, with 19 bases left in between. Per the germline V gene, CDR1 is LGHNA and CDR2 is YNFKEQ. CDR3 sequence: CASSPRAGAGGETQYF. CDR3 nucleotides: TGTGCCAGCAGCCCCCGTGCAGGGGCCGGTGGAGAGACCCAGTACTTC.

V usage is TRBV20-1 and J usage is TRBJ2-5; D is ambiguous. Germline CDR1 and CDR2: DFQATT and SNEGSKA (reference sequence). Trimming cost V 3 bases and J 5 bases, with 7 bases left between them. This CDR3 contains 11 residues. The CDR3 loop is CSASTEETQYF. As DNA, the CDR3 is TGCAGTGCTAGTACTGAGGAGACCCAGTACTTC.

This clone was seen a few times. V and J are TRBV9 and TRBJ1-1, with D maybe TRBD1 (5 bases). This CDR3 has 12 residues. The ends were cut back, 0 bases at V and 7 bases at J, with 7 bases in the middle. Germline V CDR1 and CDR2: SGDLS, YYNGEE. In DNA, the CDR3 is TGTGCCAGCAGCGTAGTAACAGGTGAAGCTTTCTTT. Protein: CASSVVTGEAFF.

This clone was counted between two and nine times. The V gene is TRBV7-9, the J gene TRBJ2-7; 8 bases fit TRBD2. The CDR3 runs 14 residues. Trimming took 6 bases from V and 2 from J; bases not matched to a gene: 6. CDR1 SEHNR and CDR2 FQNEAQ come from the germline V gene (reference sequence). The CDR3 DNA sequence: TGTGCCAGCAGTAAGACCGGGGGGGCCTACGAGCAGTACTTC. It yields the protein CASSKTGGAYEQYF.

The chain carries TRBV18 and TRBJ2-6; D gene unclear. In germline, CDR1 is KGHSH, CDR2 LQKENI. The CDR3 has 16 residues. V was trimmed by 6 bases and J by 0 bases, leaving 12 bases between them. This chain's CDR3 is CASSSKQNSGANVLTF. The CDR3 DNA reads TGTGCCAGCTCCTCGAAACAAAACTCTGGGGCCAACGTCCTGACTTTC.

For this clone: The same CDR3 can be traced to other DNA sequences in this sample. The CDR3 loop is CASSPRDSSTDTQYF. In DNA, the CDR3 is TGTGCCAGCTCACCTCGGGACAGTAGCACAGATACGCAGTATTTT. The V and J genes are TRBV18 and TRBJ2-3; 7 nucleotides align to TRBD1. V shed 3 bases, J shed 0 bases, and the junction held 3 bases outside the gene matches. Germline loops: CDR1 KGHSH, CDR2 LQKENI. CDR3 length: 15 amino acids.

The rearrangement uses TRBV15 and TRBJ2-7; D remains ambiguous. This CDR3 has 12 amino acids. In germline, CDR1 is LNHNV, CDR2 YYDKDF (reference sequence). The V gene lost 0 bases and the J gene lost 4 bases, with 4 bases spanning the gap. CDR3 sequence (DNA): TGTGCCACCAGCAGAGATGTATACGAGCAGTACTTC. Its protein is CATSRDVYEQYF. The whole variable domain, filled in from reference TRBV15 and TRBJ2-7, reads DAMVIQNPRYQVTQFGKPVTLSCSQTLNHNVMYWYQQKSSQAPKLLFHYYDKDFNNEADTPDNFQSRRPNTSFCFLDIRSPGLGDTAMYLCATSRDVYEQYFGPGTRLTVT.

This chain connects TRBV7-8 to TRBJ2-2; 9 bases line up with TRBD2. J lost 0 bases, V lost 8 bases, and 4 bases had no gene match. The CDR3 is 15 amino acids. Germline CDR1 is SGHVS and CDR2 is FQNEAQ. CDR3 region: CASGIAGANTGELFF. The CDR3 region has the DNA TGTGCCAGCGGTATAGCGGGAGCGAACACCGGGGAGCTGTTTTTT.

This clone was detected only a few times. This chain joins TRBV11-2 and TRBJ2-3, with TRBD1 matching over 8 bases. The CDR3 sequence is 13 residues long. Germline values: CDR1 SGHAT, CDR2 FQNNGV. V shed 6 bases and J 1 base; nucleotides not matched to a gene: 0. The CDR3 here is CASRQGGTDTQYF. The CDR3 DNA is TGTGCCAGCAGACAGGGGGGCACAGATACGCAGTATTTT. Full variable domain (outside the CDR3, taken from reference TRBV11-2 and TRBJ2-3): EAGVAQSPRYKIIEKRQSVAFWCNPISGHATLYWYQQILGQGPKLLIQFQNNGVVDDSQLPKDRFSAERLKGVDSTLKIQPAKLEDSAVYLCASRQGGTDTQYFGPGTRLTVL.

V is TRBV2 and J is TRBJ2-3; a possible D gene is TRBD1 (5 bases). The CDR3 consists of 14 residues. Trimming left V 7 bases short and J 0 bases short, with 11 bases between. The V gene's germline CDR1 is SNHLY and CDR2 FYNNEI. Written as DNA, the CDR3 is TGTGCCAGCAATGCGACAGATAGCACAGATACGCAGTATTTT. It encodes CASNATDSTDTQYF.